The following is a T cell receptor (beta chain) sequence with its context. This clone was counted once. Its target antigen remains unknown. Base qualities were left out, and no much larger clone turns up one base away. The sample is drawn from a study of cytomegalovirus exposure and HLA in healthy donors (dated by TCRdb to about 2017). With regard to the full study: In an earlier analysis of approximately 500 of the donors, under 300 Gb of sequence data and approximately 100 million unique TCR beta sequences from 150 million to 200 million T cells were reported. An early release that covered fewer than 750 HLA-typed donors contained about 290 gigabases of sequencing data and 75 million to 100 million unique TCR sequences. The genetic ancestry cluster associated with self-reported Caucasian donors included over 80% of the roughly 390 genotyped donors. The study was designed to test whether signatures of past pathogen exposure could be identified by cataloging public T cell receptors. The study profiled the T cell repertoires of around 700 subjects by immunosequencing and related them to cytomegalovirus serostatus. Along with the approximately 650-subject first cohort, a separate validation cohort of 120 different subjects was used. To predict cytomegalovirus infection status, the study brought together high-throughput TCR immunosequencing, statistical association of individual TCRs with disease status, and machine learning. To study patterns of TCR occurrence, a later analysis re-analyzed previously published TCR beta repertoires from under 750 donors and added high-resolution HLA genotyping. The later analysis used no new phenotypic data to find candidate immune exposures, relying instead on TCR beta sequences and their occurrence across donors. In an earlier analysis of a few hundred of the donors, high-throughput TCR beta sequencing was used to judge whether each TCR beta V gene segment behaved as functional or pseudogenic. Donor age, sex, ethnicity and CMV serostatus were compiled together with the repertoire data. In a later genetic analysis, genome-wide SNP genotypes for about three fifths of the roughly 670 donors were used, and that subset was treated as a discovery cohort. Every discovery cohort repertoire had been produced on one sequencing platform. HLA typing covered class I and class II loci at four-digit resolution. Typing coverage differed by locus: A, B, C, DRB1 and DQB1 were typed in roughly 629-630 donors, DQA1 in about 500, DPA1 in some 600, and DPB1 in approximately 450. Roughly 5 DR-DQ haplotypes were handled as single units for association and clustering, since linkage in the cohort was strong. Across approximately 400 genotyped donors of the cohort, an average of approximately 240,000 unique TCR beta nucleotide sequences per donor were sequenced, and 15% to 20% of those sequences were non-productive.

Library preparation employed the immunoSEQ multiplex PCR assay. A mixture of 60 forward primers for TCR Vbeta segments and 13 reverse primers for TCR Jbeta segments was used in the multiplex PCR. A multiplex PCR assay on genomic DNA amplified the CDR3 region of rearranged TCR beta genes. Amplified TCR beta libraries were sequenced as 87-base-pair reads on the Illumina HiSeq System. The study's processing was this. Across the 700 or so repertoires, a later analysis counted tens of millions of unique TCR beta chains, around 11 million of which were shared by at least two donors. Raw reads were error-corrected and collapsed into unique sequences by a nearest-neighbor algorithm in which closely related sequences were merged to remove PCR and sequencing errors. Alignment of CDR3 sequences to IMGT reference sequences was used to assign V, D and J gene segments. Each retained sequence needed at least a six-nucleotide match to both a V gene segment and a J gene segment. Rearrangements were classified as productive when the CDR3 lacked stop codons and remained in frame with V and J, and all other rearrangements were classified as non-productive. Following IMGT convention, CDR3 was defined as the stretch from the second conserved V-encoded cysteine to the conserved J-encoded phenylalanine. The earlier analysis of approximately 500 of the donors excluded sequences that lacked an unambiguous match to a single V gene segment. In an earlier analysis of approximately 590 of the donors, a V segment was called functional when productive rearrangements were above 56.7%, and segregating when the standard deviation between donors exceeded 5%. A statistical classification framework was built to diagnose cytomegalovirus status from the catalog of TCR beta chain sequences. A later analysis assigned V and J genes by comparing TCR nucleotide sequences with IMGT/GENE-DB human TR gene sequences. The TCRdist pipeline was used in a later analysis to assign CDR3 sequences and most-parsimonious VDJ recombination scenarios. In a later analysis, every TCR beta chain was defined by the combination of its CDR3 amino acid sequence and its V-gene family, and reads without a unique V-gene family were dropped. In a later analysis, 450 to 600 highly shared, low-generation-probability nucleotide sequences were removed to address suspected cross-contamination and a sequencing artifact. In a later analysis, a clonal expansion index was calculated for each public chain from normalized within-repertoire ranks of inferred template counts. A later analysis computed generation probabilities with a VDJ recombination model fitted to out-of-frame rearrangements, and checked the results against IGoR. A later analysis scored TCR-TCR, TCR-HLA and TCR-CMV co-occurrence with hypergeometric tests, applying a repertoire-size bias correction to TCR pairs. A later analysis estimated false discovery rates by permuting HLA or CMV assignments 20 times. In a later analysis, co-occurring TCRs were grouped with DBSCAN, and TCRdist sequence similarity was added when clustering was performed within HLA-allele-positive subsets. For co-occurrence clustering, repertoires with fewer than 30,000 or more than 120,000 public chains were excluded, along with five repertoires with anomalous nucleotide sharing. As stored in TCRdb, this immuneACCESS dataset retains in-frame rearrangements with V and J assigned. A fraction of the clones does not appear; measured against another copy, unresolved V genes explain less than half of the discrepancy, and the remainder lacks a known reason. That table furnishes V, J and clone size, whereas the DNA furnished D and trimming. The sample includes around 160,000 clones, with approximately 67% observed a single time. Clones ranked in the top ten supply 4% to 5.5% of the sample.

Overall study outcomes, separate from this receptor: While some public TCRs were present in many individuals, most TCR sequences turned up only very rarely across donors. For the cohort, immune exposure information was limited to CMV serostatus. A further reported finding was that TCR beta sequences accurately predicted the HLA-A and HLA-B alleles for most subjects in the first cohort. Compared with the roughly 700-donor mean, donors in an Asian-associated ancestry cluster had fewer N-insertions in productive TCRs, according to a later genetic analysis. In this cohort, only TCR beta chains were sequenced, and detectable features were limited by the absence of alpha or paired-chain data. Correlated functional status among segregating V segments might be attributable to linkage disequilibrium, but an unknown experimental factor could not be ruled out. An earlier analysis of approximately 530 of the donors showed that most TCR beta V segments appeared in productive rearrangements either about 90% or about 30% of the time, which broadly matched IMGT annotations. Because HLA typing was missing for some donors at each locus, association tests included only the typed subset. A cluster of highly shared sequence variants was judged likely to be a technical artifact of the sequencing pipeline. In the study, 150 to 200 TCR beta chains were listed as associated with cytomegalovirus. A later analysis found that most CMV-associated TCR beta chains appeared HLA-restricted, with HLA associations seemingly driven largely by CMV exposure. According to the authors, the approach could potentially be generalized to other disease states and immunological phenotypes. In vitro tests confirmed that three of the cytomegalovirus-associated TCR beta chains recognize cytomegalovirus antigens. In both the original and validation cohorts, the classifier was reported to diagnose cytomegalovirus status with high specificity and sensitivity. In a later analysis, HLA-associated TCR beta chains were found to be more clonally expanded and to have lower generation probabilities than equally common non-associated chains. According to a later analysis, parvovirus B19, influenza, CMV and Epstein-Barr virus appeared linked to several top co-occurrence clusters. When HLA alleles, especially DR and DQ, strongly co-occurred, TCR associations were difficult to assign to individual alleles. The 87-base-pair reads could not distinguish some IMGT-functional V segments, including TRBV6-2 and TRBV6-3, so those segments were excluded. An association between a missense DCLRE1C variant and V-gene and J-gene trimming of TCR beta chains was found in a later genetic analysis and replicated in an independent cohort. The earlier analysis of approximately 560 of the donors excluded over 15 rarely observed V segments, including chromosome 9 orphons, because counts were too low. The presence/absence analyses assumed that sequencing depth was roughly uniform across donors, and that assumption may not be true. At a false discovery rate of 0.05, a later analysis linked fewer than 20,000 TCR beta sequences to specific HLA alleles. In a later analysis, the rate of TCR association differed among HLA loci, with DRB1 alleles having the most associated TCRs and HLA-C alleles having the fewest.

In total, over 600 healthy bone marrow donors made up the cohort. At the time of sampling, every cohort member was nominally healthy, though immune exposures that went unrecorded were likely present. The donor tested CMV seropositive, placing the donor among the 289 seropositive members of the cohort. Every donor gave a peripheral blood sample, and the peripheral blood mononuclear cells from that sample were used for TCR beta sequencing. Genomic DNA was extracted from the blood cell samples with the Qiagen DNeasy Blood Extraction Kit. The CDR3 measures 16 amino acids from cysteine to phenylalanine. Kept here is only the CDR3 DNA, which spans 48 bases and is read in frame from base 1. Relative to germline, V is missing 6 bases and J is missing 3 bases, with 9 bases of the junction outside any gene match. CDR1 and CDR2, looked up from the germline V gene (reference sequence), are MNHEY and SMNVEV.

In this chain, TRBV27 is recombined with TRBJ2-3; the central 10 bases match TRBD1. This clonotype was sampled from a woman aged 18-29 years in good health and CMV-seropositive. Sequenced material: PBMCs. The sequenced DNA: TGTGCCAGCAGAAACGACAGGGGGCCCACAACAGATACGCAGTATTTT. The resulting protein is CASRNDRGPTTDTQYF.